One sample yielded the 13 T cell receptor beta chains listed below, sequenced in a study of T cell repertoires in aging, cancer and after chemotherapy. TRB rearrangements spanning V, D and J were amplified using mixed TRB-A/B primers. TCRdb used MiXCR to reprocess the multiplex PCR reads, holding one entry per CDR3 protein. Here the sample spans thousands of distinct CDR3 sequences, roughly 29% being singletons. The template was genomic DNA from peripheral blood, not RNA. Sequenced material: blood. The receptors were sampled from a human donor with a blood cancer. The donor label of this sample is uncertain.

The rearrangement joins TRBV7-9 to TRBJ2-1, with 11 bases lining up with TRBD2. Looked up from germline, CDR1 is SEHNR and CDR2 is FQNEAQ (reference sequence). Trimming removed 2 bases from V and 5 bases from J; junction bases left unmatched: 5. This CDR3 contains 16 residues. CDR3 protein: CASSLSLGLADNEQFF. In nucleotides, the CDR3 is TGTGCCAGCAGCTTAAGCCTGGGACTAGCGGACAATGAGCAGTTCTTC.

This chain links TRBV5-1 with TRBJ1-1, with TRBD1 as a possible D gene (6 bases). The CDR3 spans 15 residues. V was pared by 4 bases and J by 1 base, with 14 bases between. Germline V gene lookup returns CDR1 SGHRS and CDR2 YFSETQ. DNA of the CDR3: TGCGCCAGCAGCATCTTGGGACACACGAACACTGAAGCTTTCTTT. This gives the protein CASSILGHTNTEAFF. The variable domain in full, completed from reference TRBV5-1 and TRBJ1-1, reads KAGVTQTPRYLIKTRGQQVTLSCSPISGHRSVSWYQQTPGQGLQFLFEYFSETQRNKGNFPGRFSGRQFSNSRSEMNVSTLELGDSALYLCASSILGHTNTEAFFGQGTRLTVV.

The table lists this clonotype with a few counts. The rearrangement uses TRBV19 and TRBJ1-2; D gene uncertain. This CDR3 is built from 15 residues. V was trimmed by 7 bases and J by 0 bases, leaving 15 bases between them. Germline V lookup: CDR1 LNHDA, CDR2 SQIVND (reference sequence). As DNA, the CDR3 is TGTGCCAGTAAGCCCGGTTCCGCCACTAACTATGGCTACACCTTC. Residues: CASKPGSATNYGYTF.

This clonotype was counted only a few times. The chain combines TRBV19 with TRBJ1-5, with D possibly being TRBD1 (6 bases). The germline V gene has CDR1 LNHDA and CDR2 SQIVND (reference sequence). V gave up 6 bases and J gave up 6 bases, with 15 bases separating them. The CDR3 contains 14 residues. The CDR3 reads CASSRGGGGQPQHF. The CDR3 nucleotides read TGTGCCAGTAGCAGGGGAGGCGGGGGTCAGCCCCAGCATTTT.

CDR3 sequence reads: CASSRATGTEAFF. In DNA form, the CDR3 reads TGTGCCAGCAGTCGAGCCACAGGTACTGAAGCTTTCTTT. The chain combines TRBV12-3 or TRBV12-4 with TRBJ1-1, with a tentative D call TRBD1 (5 bases). The CDR3 has 13 amino acids. V lost 5 bases, J lost 5 bases, and 12 bases lay in between.

This clonotype has more than one count but fewer than ten. The chain joins TRBV5-4 to TRBJ2-5; perhaps TRBD2 as D (7 bases). The CDR3 totals 15 residues. CDR1 and CDR2 from the germline V gene are SGHNT and YYREEE (reference sequence). Trimming cost V 2 bases and J 2 bases, with 13 bases left between them. The CDR3 loop is CASSLPRGAQETQYF. The CDR3 DNA reads as TGTGCCAGCAGCTTACCACGGGGGGCGCAAGAGACCCAGTACTTC.

This clonotype has only a few counts. V is TRBV19 and J is TRBJ1-3; TRBD1 matches 9 bases. The germline gives CDR1 LNHDA, CDR2 SQIVND (reference sequence). This CDR3 comprises 15 residues. Losses at the gene ends were 7 bases for V and 1 base for J; bases not matched to a gene: 5. The CDR3 nucleotides read TGTGCCAGTACGGGGACAGGGAGGTCTGGAAACACCATATATTTT. It specifies CASTGTGRSGNTIYF.

There are a few counts of this clonotype. The chain carries TRBV6-5 and TRBJ2-7, with D perhaps being TRBD1 or TRBD2 (6 bases each). The CDR3 totals 15 residues. Germline values: CDR1 MNHEY, CDR2 SVGAGI. Trimming removed 0 bases at V and 2 bases at J, with 11 bases between. Here the CDR3 DNA reads TGTGCCAGCAGTTACTCGAGGGGGGTGACCTACGAGCAGTACTTC. This encodes CASSYSRGVTYEQYF.

This chain links TRBV19 with TRBJ1-2; no definite D call. V was cut by 4 bases and J by 1 base, with 16 bases left in between. This CDR3 contains 16 residues. CDR1 is LNHDA and CDR2 is SQIVND in the germline V gene (reference sequence). The CDR3 nucleotides read TGTGCCAGTAGTAAGATGGCAGGTTTGGGTAACTATGGCTACACCTTC. Its translation is CASSKMAGLGNYGYTF. Variable domain in full (rest from reference TRBV19 and TRBJ1-2): DGGITQSPKYLFRKEGQNVTLSCEQNLNHDAMYWYRQDPGQGLRLIYYSQIVNDFQKGDIAEGYSVSREKKESFPLTVTSAQKNPTAFYLCASSKMAGLGNYGYTFGSGTRLTVV.

By share, this clonotype counts as medium-sized. The chain uses TRBV27 and TRBJ2-1; tentative D call: TRBD1 (5 bases). The CDR3 consists of 14 residues. Germline assignment: CDR1 MNHEY and CDR2 SMNVEV (reference sequence). V lost 6 bases and J lost 5, with 14 bases in between. This CDR3 is CASRPSGSNNEQFF. As DNA, the CDR3 is TGTGCCAGCAGACCTTCAGGGTCAAACAATGAGCAGTTCTTC.

The V gene is TRBV19, the J gene TRBJ2-7; 7 bases are a match to TRBD1. V was clipped by 7 bases and J by 0 bases; unmatched bases: 3. CDR1 and CDR2 from the germline V gene are LNHDA and SQIVND (reference sequence). The CDR3 runs to 13 residues. CDR3 coding DNA: TGTGCCAGTACCGGGACAGTCTCCTACGAGCAGTACTTC. Encoded protein: CASTGTVSYEQYF.

V gene TRBV5-5 combines with J gene TRBJ2-7; D is undetermined. Trimming stripped 2 bases from V and 3 bases from J, with 3 bases between. This CDR3 is built from 11 residues. CDR1 SGHKS and CDR2 YYEKEE come from the germline V gene (reference sequence). The CDR3 here is CASSFDYEQYF. CDR3 DNA: TGTGCCAGCAGCTTTGACTACGAGCAGTACTTC.

The chain combines TRBV20-1 with TRBJ1-1, with 8 nucleotides matching TRBD1. Germline CDR1 DFQATT, CDR2 SNEGSKA (reference sequence). Trimming removed 0 bases from V and 1 base from J; junction bases left unmatched: 7. The CDR3 runs to 16 residues. The CDR3 here is CSARDLRGQENTEAFF. Written as DNA, the CDR3 is TGCAGTGCTAGAGATTTAAGGGGACAGGAGAACACTGAAGCTTTCTTT.